The subject of this entry is one T cell receptor beta chain. Germline V gives CDR1 MNHEY, CDR2 SVGAGI. This CDR3 region has 15 residues. With 8 bases clipped from V and 2 bases from J, the junction kept 9 bases outside the gene matches. Original handling: Amplification of reference gene primers provided the estimated nucleated cell counts. Here immunoSEQ multiplex PCR was the method, and the copy in TCRdb shows in-frame clones only, minus some. From that table come the V and J calls and clone size; the DNA was used to work out D and trimming. The top ten clones hold 0.95% to 1% of a sample with about 250,000 clones, around 90% of them seen once. The data stem from a study of blood T cell repertoires in COVID-19. Overall study: Sites across the United States, Italy and Spain contributed samples from acute and convalescent COVID-19. T cells, B-cell-depleted T cells, or PBMCs provided the cDNA or gDNA that served as material.

The V call is TRBV6-5, the J call TRBJ1-2; 9 nucleotides line up with TRBD1. The clonotype was recovered from a woman aged 40 to 50 who had recovered from COVID-19. Sequences were obtained from peripheral blood. The CDR3 protein is CASGRTGDLNYGYTF. The CDR3 DNA reads as TGTGCCAGCGGCAGGACAGGGGACCTAAACTATGGCTACACCTTC.